This TCR beta chain was documented in a study of T cells after yellow fever vaccination. Study-level findings and limits: Subsequent to the booster, the majority of primary-vaccination clones reappeared (around 96% CD4, about 90% CD8).

V gave up 7 bases and J gave up 3 bases, with 13 bases separating them. The CDR3 has 13 amino acids. Germline values: CDR1 DFQATT, CDR2 SNEGSKA (reference sequence). MiXCR, run by TCRdb on the 5' RACE reads, gives a single entry per CDR3 protein. The table lists hundreds of thousands of distinct CDR3 sequences, 12% of them singletons. This clonotype has only a few counts. Its antigen is not identified. This receptor was identified in a man under 40 who received the YFV17D yellow fever vaccine. This chain uses TRBV20-1 with TRBJ1-5, with D perhaps TRBD1 (5 bases). The sample consisted of PBMCs, taken on the day of the yellow fever booster vaccination. The CDR3 DNA reads as TGCAGTGGCGCAGACAGCCACAATCAGCCCCAGCATTTT. Its translation is CSGADSHNQPQHF.